This T cell receptor beta chain appears in the sequencing data of a study of blood T cell repertoires in COVID-19 (dated by TCRdb to the early 2020s). With regard to the full study: Collaborator samples came from the United States, Italy and Spain and covered acute and convalescent phases of COVID-19. The prospective study material was composed of cDNA or gDNA derived from T cells, B-cell-depleted T cells, or PBMCs. Subjects who had been exposed to COVID-19, were actively infected with it, or had recovered from it provided the deeply sampled blood TCRbeta repertoires that made up the dataset. The repertoires were released in a freely available public database meant as a resource for research on the immune response to SARS-CoV-2. The samples were drawn from two sources: the first 160 participants of the ongoing ImmuneRACE study, and 1,254 subjects contributed by 6 global collaborators. Sample metadata almost always included a de-identified subject ID, COVID-19 status, age in years and sex. HLA class I and class II types, where available, came from metadata supplied by the sample provider rather than from assay-based typing. Broader findings and caveats from the paper: The quantity of clinical and demographic metadata differed by source and by participant and was supplied without curation.

CDR1 and CDR2, looked up from the germline V gene, are LGHNA and YSLEER. The CDR3 holds 17 amino acids from the cysteine to the phenylalanine. Of all the DNA, just the CDR3 is kept, 51 bases in frame from base 1. The V end loses 4 bases and the J end loses 8 bases, and a stretch of 23 bases separates them. The immunoSEQ Assay, a bias-controlled multiplex PCR, was used to amplify TCRbeta CDR3 regions from genomic DNA. As for the original processing: Nucleated cell counts per sample were estimated from amplification of reference gene primers within the assay. Sequence reads were collapsed and filtered to measure the absolute abundance of every unique TCRbeta CDR3 rearrangement. For each sample, productive Simpson clonality was calculated by taking the square root of Simpson's diversity index across productive rearrangements. The immuneACCESS repertoire file appears here via TCRdb, limited to in-frame rearrangements. These files lack a portion of the clones; in checked studies, under half of the deficit traces to unresolved V genes, and the cause of the others is not known. The D gene and trimming were derived from the DNA, and the V and J assignments and clone size from that table. This sample has around 86,000 clones in its table, and roughly 87% of those were observed once. 4.5% to 6% of the sample belongs to the ten largest clones.

Whole blood was collected in K2EDTA tubes by collaborating institutions according to the institutions' own protocols. For TCRbeta analysis, collaborators shipped samples in one of three forms: frozen whole blood, isolated PBMCs, or DNA extracted from either of those sample types. As concerns this clone: Its antigen is still unknown. Nothing much larger sits one base from this clone, and base qualities are not available.

The sequencing sample was made of peripheral blood. The rearrangement joined TRBV4-3 to TRBJ1-4, and TRBD1 may be the D gene, going by 5 matching bases. The origin of this receptor is a woman older than 75 with acute or convalescent COVID-19. The CDR3 region reads CASSPGRGLGKTEKLFF. In nucleotides, the sequence is TGCGCCAGCAGCCCCGGACGGGGGTTAGGGAAAACGGAAAAACTGTTTTTT.